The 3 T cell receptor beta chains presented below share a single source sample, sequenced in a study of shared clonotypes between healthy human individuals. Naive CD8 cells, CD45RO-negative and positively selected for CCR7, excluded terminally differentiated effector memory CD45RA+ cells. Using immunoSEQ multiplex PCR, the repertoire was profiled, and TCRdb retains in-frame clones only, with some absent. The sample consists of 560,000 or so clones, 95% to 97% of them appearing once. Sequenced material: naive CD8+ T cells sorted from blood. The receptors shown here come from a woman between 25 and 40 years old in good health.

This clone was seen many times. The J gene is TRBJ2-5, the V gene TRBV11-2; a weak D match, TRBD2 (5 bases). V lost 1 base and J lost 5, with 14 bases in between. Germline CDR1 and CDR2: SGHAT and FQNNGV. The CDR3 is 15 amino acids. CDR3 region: CASSLGASGGETQYF. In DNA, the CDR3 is TGTGCCAGCAGCTTAGGGGCCTCAGGCGGGGAGACCCAGTACTTC. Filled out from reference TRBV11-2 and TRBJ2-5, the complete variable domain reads EAGVAQSPRYKIIEKRQSVAFWCNPISGHATLYWYQQILGQGPKLLIQFQNNGVVDDSQLPKDRFSAERLKGVDSTLKIQPAKLEDSAVYLCASSLGASGGETQYFGPGTRLLVL.

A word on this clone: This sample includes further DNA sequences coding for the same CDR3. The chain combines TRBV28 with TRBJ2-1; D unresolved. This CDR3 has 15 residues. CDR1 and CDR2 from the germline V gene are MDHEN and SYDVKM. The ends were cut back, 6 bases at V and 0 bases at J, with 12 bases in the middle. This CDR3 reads CASSLTLHSYNEQFF. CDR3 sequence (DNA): TGTGCCAGCAGCCTTACCCTCCACTCCTACAATGAGCAGTTCTTC.

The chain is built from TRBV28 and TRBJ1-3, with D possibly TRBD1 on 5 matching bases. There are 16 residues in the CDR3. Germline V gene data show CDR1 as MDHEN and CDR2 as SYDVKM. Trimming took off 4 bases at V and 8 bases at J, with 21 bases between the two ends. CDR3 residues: CASSSQRTSSRDTIYF. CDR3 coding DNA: TGTGCCAGCAGTTCCCAAAGGACATCTTCGAGGGACACCATATATTTT.